A selection of T cell receptor beta chains follows, all from one sample in a study of cytomegalovirus exposure and HLA in healthy donors. The repertoire was sequenced with immunoSEQ multiplex PCR; TCRdb's copy has only in-frame clones and lacks some. The sample carries 120,000 or so clones, about 80% recorded once. The sample was PBMCs. The receptor source for this set is a man aged 35 to 55 in good health and CMV-seronegative. Each CDR3 is given with its conserved first and last residue. Each record gives: J gene, D gene, V gene, clone size, CDR3 DNA, CDR3 protein. D genes are given only for firm matches. Clone size is stated in some rows and not others, as once, few, many or a class when expanded.

TRBJ2-7,TRBD1,TRBV19,-,TGTGCCAGTAGTATAGGACAGGGCTACTACGAGCAGTACTTC,CASSIGQGYYEQYF
TRBJ2-7,-,TRBV21-1,-,TGTGCCAGCAGCACACGGACAGGGATCCCCTACGAGCAGTACTTC,CASSTRTGIPYEQYF
TRBJ1-1,TRBD1,TRBV18,few,TGTGCCAGCTCACCACGACAGGGAGGAGCTTTCTTT,CASSPRQGGAFF
TRBJ1-2,-,TRBV6-5,-,TGTGCCAGCAGTTACTCGGCACAGGGCGCCTATGGCTACACCTTC,CASSYSAQGAYGYTF
TRBJ2-2,TRBD1,TRBV10-1,-,TGCGCCAGCAGTGACCACAGGGGGTGGAACACCGGGGAGCTGTTTTTT,CASSDHRGWNTGELFF
TRBJ1-2,-,TRBV2,-,TGTGCCAGCAGTGTAGTCGGCGGAGACCTTGGGTATGGCTACCCCTTC,CASSVVGGDLGYGYPF
TRBJ2-6,-,TRBV5-6,-,TGTGCCAGCAGCCGACTAAGACAGGGACTCTTCCTTGGGGCCAACGTCCTGACTTTC,CASSRLRQGLFLGANVLTF
TRBJ2-5,TRBD1,TRBV5-1,-,TGCGCCAGCAGCTTGGGCGGGACAGGGGACCAAGAGACCCAGTACTTC,CASSLGGTGDQETQYF
TRBJ1-6,TRBD1,TRBV5-1,-,TGCGCCAGCAGCTCAGAAGGACAGGGAAGATCACCCCTCCACTTT,CASSSEGQGRSPLHF
TRBJ1-6,TRBD1,TRBV7-6,once,TGTGCCAGCAGCCGAGGGACAGACAATTCACCCCTCCACTTT,CASSRGTDNSPLHF
TRBJ2-5,TRBD2,TRBV2,-,TGTGCCAGCAGTGATGCAGCGGGAGGGGAGAGGAGCCCCCAGTACTTC,CASSDAAGGERSPQYF
TRBJ2-2,TRBD1,TRBV10-1,-,TGCGCCAGTGCCGGGACAGCTAACACCGGGGAGCTGTTTTTT,CASAGTANTGELFF
TRBJ2-3,TRBD2,TRBV30,-,TGTGCCTGGAGTCGGGGGGGGAGCACAGATACGCAGTATTTT,CAWSRGGSTDTQYF
TRBJ1-4,-,TRBV7-2,-,TGTGCCAGCAGCTTAAGGTCCCAGGGGAATGAAAAACTGTTTTTT,CASSLRSQGNEKLFF
TRBJ1-5,-,TRBV12-5,-,TGTGCTAGTGGTTTGGGGCATCAGCCCCAGCATTTT,CASGLGHQPQHF
TRBJ2-3,TRBD1,TRBV11-3,few,TGTGCCAGCAGCTTGACAGGGGGCGCAGATACGCAGTATTTT,CASSLTGGADTQYF
TRBJ2-1,-,TRBV7-9,-,TGTGCCAGCAGCTTAGGCCCAGGGGAGCAGTTCTTC,CASSLGPGEQFF
TRBJ2-7,TRBD2,TRBV12-5,-,TGTGCTAGTGGAAACGGACTAGCGGGGTTTTTCTACGAGCAGTACTTC,CASGNGLAGFFYEQYF
TRBJ1-2,-,TRBV29-1,-,TGCAGCGTTGGTGACAGGTTCTATGGCTACACCTTC,CSVGDRFYGYTF
TRBJ1-2,TRBD1,TRBV5-4,-,TGTGCCAGCAGCTTATGGACAGGGGAACATGGCTACACCTTC,CASSLWTGEHGYTF
TRBJ2-7,TRBD2,TRBV6-5,-,TGTGCCAGCAGCGAGATCGGGACTACATCCTACGAGCAGTACTTC,CASSEIGTTSYEQYF
TRBJ2-5,-,TRBV28,-,TGTGCCAGCAGTCTCCACCATGGGACTGGCCAAGAGACCCAGTACTTC,CASSLHHGTGQETQYF
TRBJ2-1,TRBD1,TRBV4-1,few,TGCGCCAGCAGCCCGACGGGACAGGGGGACAATGAGCAGTTCTTC,CASSPTGQGDNEQFF
TRBJ2-5,TRBD1,TRBV10-3,-,TGTGCCATCAGGACCGGGACAGGGGAAGAGACCCAGTACTTC,CAIRTGTGEETQYF
TRBJ2-3,TRBD1,TRBV4-1,-,TGCGCCAGCAGCCATAAGACAGGGGCAGATACGCAGTATTTT,CASSHKTGADTQYF
TRBJ2-1,-,TRBV19,-,TGTGCCAGTAGCCCAAAACAGGGTGGCCTTTCCTACAATGAGCAGTTCTTC,CASSPKQGGLSYNEQFF
TRBJ2-5,TRBD2,TRBV11-2,-,TGTGCCAGCAGCTTAGGGGGGGGGACCCAGTACTTC,CASSLGGGTQYF
TRBJ2-3,TRBD1,TRBV11-3,-,TGTGCCAGCAGCCCCGGAGGGACAGGGACAGATACGCAGTATTTT,CASSPGGTGTDTQYF
TRBJ2-5,-,TRBV30,-,TGTGCCTGGAGTGTACGGGGGGAGACCCAGTACTTC,CAWSVRGETQYF
TRBJ1-5,TRBD1,TRBV2,few,TGTGCCAGCAGTGCGGACAGGGGTTATCAGCCCCAGCATTTT,CASSADRGYQPQHF
TRBJ1-2,-,TRBV30,-,TGTGCCTGGAGTGTGGGAGGGACGGGCTATGGCTACACCTTC,CAWSVGGTGYGYTF
TRBJ2-1,TRBD1,TRBV5-1,-,TGCGCCAGCAGCCGAACCGGGACAGGGTTGGATGAGCAGTTCTTC,CASSRTGTGLDEQFF
TRBJ1-1,-,TRBV2,few,TGTGCCAGCACCCTAAGGAGGGAATTCGGCACTGAAGCTTTCTTT,CASTLRREFGTEAFF
TRBJ2-7,TRBD1,TRBV5-4,-,TGTGCCAGCAGCTTTGTGGACAGGTTGAACGAGCAGTACTTC,CASSFVDRLNEQYF
TRBJ1-1,-,TRBV5-5,-,TGTGCCAGCAGCTTGTGGGCAGGTGGATCCACTGAAGCTTTCTTT,CASSLWAGGSTEAFF
TRBJ2-5,TRBD1,TRBV5-1,-,TGCGCCAGCAGCCCGGACAGGGTGGAGACCCAGTACTTC,CASSPDRVETQYF
TRBJ2-7,TRBD2,TRBV4-1,-,TGCGCCAGCAGCCAAGATGGGACTAGCCGTGTCTACGAGCAGTACTTC,CASSQDGTSRVYEQYF
TRBJ2-7,TRBD2,TRBV11-2,-,TGTGCCAGCAGCGCGAGACTAGCGGGAGACGAGCAGTACTTC,CASSARLAGDEQYF
TRBJ2-7,TRBD1,TRBV28,-,TGTGCCAGCAGTCCCCCCTTGGCAGGGGGCTACGAGCAGTACTTC,CASSPPLAGGYEQYF
TRBJ1-2,-,TRBV2,-,TGTGCCAGCAGTGGACCAACGAGGTATGGCTACACCTTC,CASSGPTRYGYTF
TRBJ2-7,-,TRBV14,-,TGTGCCAGCAGCCAAGTTCGAGGGAGCGAGCAGTACTTC,CASSQVRGSEQYF
TRBJ2-7,-,TRBV6-5,-,TGTGCCAGCAGTTACTCGACTACAGGGACCTACGAGCAGTACTTC,CASSYSTTGTYEQYF